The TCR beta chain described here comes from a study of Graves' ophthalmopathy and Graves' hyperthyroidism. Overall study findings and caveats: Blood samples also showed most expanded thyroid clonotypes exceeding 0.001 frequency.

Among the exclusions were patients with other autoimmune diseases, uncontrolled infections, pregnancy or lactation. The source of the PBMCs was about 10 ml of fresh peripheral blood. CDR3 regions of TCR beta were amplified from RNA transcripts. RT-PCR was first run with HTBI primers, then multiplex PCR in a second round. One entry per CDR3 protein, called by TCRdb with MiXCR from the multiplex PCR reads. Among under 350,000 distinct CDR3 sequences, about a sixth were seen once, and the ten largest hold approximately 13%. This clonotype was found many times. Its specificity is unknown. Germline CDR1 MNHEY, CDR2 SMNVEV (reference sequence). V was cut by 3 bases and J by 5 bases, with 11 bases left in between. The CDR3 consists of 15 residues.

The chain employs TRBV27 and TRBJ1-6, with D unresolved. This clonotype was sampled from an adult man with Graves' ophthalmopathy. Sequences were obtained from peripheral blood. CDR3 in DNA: TGTGCCAGCAGTTTGTCGGGCTTGGATAATTCACCCCTCCACTTT. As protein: CASSLSGLDNSPLHF.